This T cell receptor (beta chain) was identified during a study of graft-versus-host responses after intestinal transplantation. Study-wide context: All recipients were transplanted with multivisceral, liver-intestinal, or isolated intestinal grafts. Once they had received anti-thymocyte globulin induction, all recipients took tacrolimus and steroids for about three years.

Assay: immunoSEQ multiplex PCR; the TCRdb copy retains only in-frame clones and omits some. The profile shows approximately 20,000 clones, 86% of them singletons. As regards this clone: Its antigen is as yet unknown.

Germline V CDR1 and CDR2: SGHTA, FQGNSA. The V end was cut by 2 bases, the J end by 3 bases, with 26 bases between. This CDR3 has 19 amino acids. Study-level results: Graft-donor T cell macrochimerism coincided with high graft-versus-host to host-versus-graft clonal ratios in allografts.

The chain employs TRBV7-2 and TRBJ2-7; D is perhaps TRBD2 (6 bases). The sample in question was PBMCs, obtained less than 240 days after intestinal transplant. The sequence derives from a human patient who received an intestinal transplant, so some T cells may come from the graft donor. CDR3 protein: CASSLSGVRFGTPGYEQYF. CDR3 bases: TGTGCCAGCAGCTTATCGGGGGTAAGGTTCGGGACTCCGGGCTACGAGCAGTACTTC.